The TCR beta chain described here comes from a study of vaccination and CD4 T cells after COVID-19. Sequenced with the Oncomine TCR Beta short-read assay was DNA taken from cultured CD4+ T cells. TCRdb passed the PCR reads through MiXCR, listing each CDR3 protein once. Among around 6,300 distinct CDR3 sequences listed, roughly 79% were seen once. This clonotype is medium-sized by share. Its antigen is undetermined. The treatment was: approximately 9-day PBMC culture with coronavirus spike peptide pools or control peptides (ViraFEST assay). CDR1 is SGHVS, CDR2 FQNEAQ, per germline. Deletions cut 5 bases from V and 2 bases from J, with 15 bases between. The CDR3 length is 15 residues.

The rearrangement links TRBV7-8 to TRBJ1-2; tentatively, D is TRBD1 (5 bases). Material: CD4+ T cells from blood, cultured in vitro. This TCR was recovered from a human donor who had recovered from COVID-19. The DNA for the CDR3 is TGTGCCAGCAGCCCTAGGGAGGGGTTCAACTATGGCTACACCTTC. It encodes CASSPREGFNYGYTF.